Presented here are 7 T cell receptor beta chains from one specimen sequenced in a study of control samples from healthy donors and cancer patients. The data were produced by immunoSEQ multiplex PCR, yet TCRdb's version contains in-frame clones alone and is incomplete. The sample has 45,000 to 60,000 clones, roughly 80% seen once. The sample was blood. Receptors were obtained from a man aged 65 to 79 in good health.

The gene calls are TRBV10-3 and TRBJ2-1; 10 nucleotides match TRBD1. The V segment lost 6 bases and the J segment 4 bases; nucleotides outside the gene matches: 3. The CDR3 is 14 residues long. Germline-derived CDR1 and CDR2 are ENHRY and SYGVKD. The CDR3 coding sequence is TGTGCCATCAGATCGGGACAGGGGTACAATGAGCAGTTCTTC. Protein sequence: CAIRSGQGYNEQFF.

The genes are TRBV28 and TRBJ1-1; TRBD1 agrees at 7 bases. CDR1 and CDR2 (germline): MDHEN, SYDVKM. The CDR3 spans 15 residues. After removal of 1 base from V and 3 bases from J, the junction contained 5 bases not matched to a gene. CDR3 sequence reads: CASSLFTGAYTEAFF. CDR3 in DNA: TGTGCCAGCAGTTTATTTACAGGGGCGTACACTGAAGCTTTCTTT.

This clone was observed a few times. Its ends do not fully match the called genes, so a read error is possible. The chain uses TRBV6-1 and TRBJ1-6; D might be TRBD1 (5 bases). Germline CDR1 MNHNS, CDR2 SASEGT. CDR3 size: 11 residues. In DNA, the CDR3 is TGTGCCAGCAGTGAAGCGGGACCGCTCAACTTT. This gives the protein CASSEAGPLNF.

The chain carries TRBV29-1 and TRBJ2-3, with D unresolved. The CDR3 consists of 11 residues. CDR1 and CDR2 (germline): SQVTM, ANQGSEA. V was shortened by 4 bases and J by 2 bases, with 4 bases between the two germline ends. The CDR3 spells CSVALTDTQYF. The CDR3 nucleotides are TGCAGCGTTGCCCTCACAGATACGCAGTATTTT.

The V gene is TRBV4-1, the J gene TRBJ2-7; perhaps TRBD2 as D (5 bases). CDR1 is MGHRA and CDR2 is YSYEKL in the germline V gene. V was shortened by 0 bases and J by 3 bases, with 9 bases between the two germline ends. The CDR3 is 14 residues long. The CDR3 DNA is TGCGCCAGCAGCCAAGAACCCGGGATCTACGAGCAGTACTTC. Translating gives CASSQEPGIYEQYF.

CDR3 residues: CASSVPGGNSPLHF. As DNA, the CDR3 is TGTGCCAGCTCTGTCCCGGGGGGTAATTCACCCCTCCACTTT. V is TRBV18 and J is TRBJ1-6, with D maybe TRBD1 (5 bases). Trimming cost V 6 bases and J 6 bases, with 12 bases left between them. Germline V gene data show CDR1 as KGHSH and CDR2 as LQKENI. This CDR3 spans 14 amino acids.

The chain links TRBV5-1 to TRBJ1-2; TRBD1 might be the D (5 bases). This CDR3 comprises 16 residues. The V end was cut by 0 bases, the J end by 6 bases, with 18 bases between. Germline CDR1 is SGHRS and CDR2 is YFSETQ. DNA of the CDR3: TGCGCCAGCAGCTTGGGACCAGGGATGTATGAGGATGGCTACACCTTC. Translation gives CASSLGPGMYEDGYTF.